Listed here are 11 T cell receptor beta chains from one sample, sequenced in a study of shared clonotypes between healthy human individuals. The protocol was immunoSEQ multiplex PCR, while the TCRdb copy is restricted to in-frame clones and leaves out a portion. The sample includes about 2 million clones, 85% to 95% of them seen just once. Material: naive CD4+ T cells sorted from blood. Indicated subset: CD45RA+ positively selected. The receptors here all came from a man in his late teens or twenties in good health.

The CDR3, as DNA: TGTGCCAGCAGCGTAGGAAGGGTGTCTGGAGGAGGCTACACCTTC. Translation gives CASSVGRVSGGGYTF. The chain uses TRBV9 and TRBJ1-2; D ambiguous. Germline CDR1 and CDR2: SGDLS and YYNGEE. Trimming removed 0 bases at V and 8 bases at J, with 17 bases between. This CDR3 has 15 amino acids.

V and J are TRBV10-3 and TRBJ2-1; the match to TRBD1 covers 10 bases. The CDR3 covers 15 residues. V lost 9 bases to trimming and J lost 3 bases; unmatched junction nucleotides: 8. Germline V CDR1 and CDR2: ENHRY, SYGVKD. CDR3 sequence (DNA): TGTGCCATACAATCCGGGACAGGGGTCTACAATGAGCAGTTCTTC. Translation: CAIQSGTGVYNEQFF.

This chain connects TRBV5-1 to TRBJ2-3; D not resolved. CDR1 is SGHRS, CDR2 YFSETQ, per germline. This CDR3 comprises 16 residues. Trimming left V 4 bases short and J 6 bases short, with 21 bases between. CDR3 sequence (DNA): TGCGCCAGCAGCGTATGGACGGACCAAATTGGGGATACGCAGTATTTT. This translates into CASSVWTDQIGDTQYF.

V and J are TRBV19 and TRBJ2-1, with 9 positions matching TRBD2. The germline CDR1 and CDR2 sequences are LNHDA and SQIVND (reference sequence). CDR3 length: 14 amino acids. With 7 bases clipped from V and 8 bases from J, the junction kept 9 bases outside the gene matches. The CDR3, as DNA: TGTGCCAGTACCTTAGCGGGAGACGTGGATGAGCAGTTCTTC. Its translation: CASTLAGDVDEQFF.

V and J are TRBV30 and TRBJ2-3, with 11 positions matching TRBD2. Trimming cost V 5 bases and J 1 base; bases outside gene matches: 8. The germline V gene has CDR1 GTSNPN and CDR2 SVGIG (reference sequence). CDR3 length: 16 amino acids. CDR3 nucleotides: TGTGCCTGGGGCTTAGCGGGAGGGGGCGGCACAGATACGCAGTATTTT. This sequence encodes CAWGLAGGGGTDTQYF.

The chain has TRBV7-2 and TRBJ1-1; D uncertain. The length of the CDR3 is 14 residues. Deletions cut 0 bases from V and 2 bases from J, with 7 bases between. Germline lookup yields CDR1 SGHTA and CDR2 FQGNSA. CDR3 loop: CASSLASQNTEAFF. DNA of the CDR3: TGTGCCAGCAGCTTAGCCAGCCAAAACACTGAAGCTTTCTTT.

This clone occurred a few times. In the same sample, other DNA sequences code for this CDR3. The chain couples TRBV5-1 to TRBJ2-3; 12 bases fit TRBD2. This CDR3 region has 16 residues. J gave up 5 bases and V 0 bases, and 4 bases lay outside the gene matches. Germline CDR1 is SGHRS and CDR2 is YFSETQ. The CDR3 region is CASSLALAGGRDTQYF. The CDR3 bases are TGCGCCAGCAGCTTGGCTCTAGCGGGAGGGCGAGATACGCAGTATTTT.

The chain joins TRBV5-5 to TRBJ2-7; D call uncertain. V shed 0 bases and J shed 0 bases, with 7 bases lying between them. Germline V CDR1 and CDR2: SGHKS, YYEKEE (reference sequence). CDR3 size: 14 residues. The CDR3 DNA sequence: TGTGCCAGCAGCTTGGATTGGTTCTCCTACGAGCAGTACTTC. Its protein product is CASSLDWFSYEQYF.

In DNA, the CDR3 is TGTGCCAGCAGCGCCCTCGACATGGGTCTGGCCAACGTCCTGACTTTC. This translates into CASSALDMGLANVLTF. This chain joins TRBV28 and TRBJ2-6, with D uncertain. Trimming took off 6 bases at V and 6 bases at J, with 18 bases between the two ends. Looked up from germline, CDR1 is MDHEN and CDR2 is SYDVKM. This CDR3 spans 16 amino acids. Filled out from reference TRBV28 and TRBJ2-6, the complete variable domain reads DVKVTQSSRYLVKRTGEKVFLECVQDMDHENMFWYRQDPGLGLRLIYFSYDVKMKEKGDIPEGYSVSREKKERFSLILESASTNQTSMYLCASSALDMGLANVLTFGAGSRLTVL.

This clone was seen a handful of times. The chain combines TRBV11-1 with TRBJ2-1, with 9 nucleotides matching TRBD2. Germline CDR1 SGHAT, CDR2 FQDESV (reference sequence). The CDR3 is 15 amino acids. The ends lost 3 bases at V and 5 bases at J; junction bases unmatched: 5. The CDR3 reads CASSFSGGKHNEQFF. The CDR3 nucleotides read TGTGCCAGCAGCTTTAGCGGGGGTAAACACAATGAGCAGTTCTTC.

The chain uses TRBV20-1 and TRBJ1-1; D perhaps matches TRBD1 (5 bases). The V end lost 3 bases, the J end lost 10 bases, and 12 bases lay between the germline ends. Germline V lookup: CDR1 DFQATT, CDR2 SNEGSKA (reference sequence). The CDR3 runs 11 residues. CDR3 amino acids: CSARGLERAFF. The CDR3 DNA reads as TGCAGTGCTAGGGGACTAGAGAGAGCTTTCTTT.